Below are 28 T cell receptor beta chains sequenced from a single sample in a study of cytomegalovirus exposure and HLA in healthy donors. Amplification used 60 Vbeta primers and 13 Jbeta primers. Only in-frame clones appear in the TCRdb table, and some are missing; sequencing was by immunoSEQ multiplex PCR. Among about 200,000 clones listed, 83% were seen once. Sequencing was performed on PBMCs. The receptors were sampled from a girl between 5 and 17 years old in good health and CMV-seronegative.

CDR3 protein: CATDPGGTGELFF. In DNA form, the CDR3 reads TGTGCCACCGATCCAGGGGGAACCGGGGAGCTGTTTTTT. The chain recombines TRBV7-9 with TRBJ2-2, with 7 bases fitting TRBD1. Trimming took 10 bases from V and 5 from J; bases not matched to a gene: 7. Germline CDR1 SEHNR, CDR2 FQNEAQ (reference sequence). This CDR3 is 13 amino acids long.

The genes are TRBV7-3 and TRBJ1-1; possible D gene TRBD1, 5 bases. Trimming cost V 2 bases and J 4 bases, with 11 bases left between them. Germline CDR1 is SGHTA and CDR2 is FQGTGA. The CDR3 extends over 14 amino acids. CDR3 sequence reads: CASSLSQGGTEAFF. The CDR3 region has the DNA TGTGCCAGCAGCTTATCCCAGGGAGGCACTGAAGCTTTCTTT.

CDR3 protein: CAWSAWTATSPLHF. CDR3 sequence (DNA): TGTGCCTGGAGCGCCTGGACAGCTACCTCACCCCTCCACTTT. The chain joins TRBV30 to TRBJ1-6; TRBD1 might be the D (6 bases). V was cut by 3 bases and J by 10 bases, with 16 bases left in between. The CDR3 covers 14 residues. CDR1 is GTSNPN, CDR2 SVGIG, per germline (reference sequence).

In this sample, this clone turned up a few times. This chain links TRBV7-6 with TRBJ2-3, with 16 bases aligning to TRBD2. The CDR3 contains 18 residues. Looked up from germline, CDR1 is SGHVS and CDR2 is FNYEAQ. With 3 bases clipped from V and 0 bases from J, the junction kept 3 bases outside the gene matches. CDR3 in DNA: TGTGCCAGCAGCTTCGGGACTAGCGGGGGGGCCAGCACAGATACGCAGTATTTT. Translated: CASSFGTSGGASTDTQYF.

The CDR3 region is CASSPLAGASYEQYF. The DNA for the CDR3 is TGTGCCAGCAGCCCCCTAGCGGGAGCAAGCTACGAGCAGTACTTC. This sequence joins TRBV7-9 and TRBJ2-7; TRBD2 agrees at 10 bases. CDR3 size: 15 residues. V lost 5 bases and J lost 3; bases outside the gene matches: 7. CDR1 is SEHNR and CDR2 is FQNEAQ in the germline V gene (reference sequence). Full variable domain (rest looked up from reference TRBV7-9 and TRBJ2-7): DTGVSQNPRHKITKRGQNVTFRCDPISEHNRLYWYRQTLGQGPEFLTYFQNEAQLEKSRLLSDRFSAERPKGSFSTLEIQRTEQGDSAMYLCASSPLAGASYEQYFGPGTRLTVT.

This sequence joins TRBV6-6 and TRBJ2-1; 7 nucleotides match TRBD1. The CDR3 covers 15 residues. Germline CDR1 is MNHNY and CDR2 is SVGAGI (reference sequence). The J segment lost 0 bases and the V segment lost 4 bases, leaving 3 bases of the junction unmatched. The DNA of the CDR3 is TGTGCCAGCAGTTTGGACAGGAGCTCCTACAATGAGCAGTTCTTC. This sequence encodes CASSLDRSSYNEQFF.

This clone was detected only a few times. The chain employs TRBV6-1 and TRBJ1-2; 10 nucleotides agree with TRBD1. The V and J ends lost 3 bases and 6 bases, in that order; junction bases with no gene match: 4. Germline V gene lookup returns CDR1 MNHNS and CDR2 SASEGT. CDR3 length equals 14 residues. CDR3 DNA sequence: TGTGCCAGCAGTGACTCCGGGACAGGGGATGGCTACACCTTC. The encoded protein is CASSDSGTGDGYTF.

The J gene is TRBJ1-6, the V gene TRBV18; perhaps TRBD1 as D (5 bases). Per germline, CDR1 KGHSH and CDR2 LQKENI. The CDR3 runs to 17 residues. V dropped 1 base and J dropped 5 bases, with 15 bases sitting between them. Here the CDR3 reads CASSPRRGGIDNSPLHF. The CDR3 DNA reads TGTGCCAGCTCACCACGGCGTGGGGGGATTGATAATTCACCCCTCCACTTT. Variable domain in full (rest from reference TRBV18 and TRBJ1-6): NAGVMQNPRHLVRRRGQEARLRCSPMKGHSHVYWYRQLPEEGLKFMVYLQKENIIDESGMPKERFSAEFPKEGPSILRIQQVVRGDSAAYFCASSPRRGGIDNSPLHFGNGTRLTVT.

The genes are TRBV4-3 and TRBJ2-2; a possible D gene is TRBD2 (5 bases). Germline lookup yields CDR1 LGHNA and CDR2 YSLEER. This CDR3 contains 16 residues. Trimming took 3 bases from V and 2 from J, leaving 13 bases between them. CDR3 DNA sequence: TGCGCCAGCAGCCATTCTCCCGGGGTCAACACCGGGGAGCTGTTTTTT. It encodes CASSHSPGVNTGELFF.

This CDR3 reads CASSINNRNQPQHF. CDR3 sequence (DNA): TGTGCCAGTAGTATAAACAACAGAAATCAGCCCCAGCATTTT. V and J are TRBV19 and TRBJ1-5, with unresolved D. CDR3 size: 14 residues. The germline CDR1 and CDR2 sequences are LNHDA and SQIVND (reference sequence). V lost 2 bases, J lost 4 bases, and 9 bases lay in between.

The rearrangement uses TRBV15 and TRBJ2-1; weak D call: TRBD2 (6 bases). CDR3 length: 17 residues. Germline V gene data show CDR1 as LNHNV and CDR2 as YYDKDF (reference sequence). V was cut by 2 bases and J by 5 bases, with 19 bases left in between. CDR3 protein: CATSRSRGTTSHNEQFF. The CDR3 region has the DNA TGTGCCACCAGCAGATCCCGCGGGACCACCAGTCACAATGAGCAGTTCTTC. Full variable domain (outside the CDR3, taken from reference TRBV15 and TRBJ2-1): DAMVIQNPRYQVTQFGKPVTLSCSQTLNHNVMYWYQQKSSQAPKLLFHYYDKDFNNEADTPDNFQSRRPNTSFCFLDIRSPGLGDTAMYLCATSRSRGTTSHNEQFFGPGTRLTVL.

The CDR3 DNA follows: TGTGCCAGCAGTTTACGAACTAGCGGGGATAATGAGCAGTTCTTC. Residues: CASSLRTSGDNEQFF. The V gene is TRBV27, the J gene TRBJ2-1, with 10 positions matching TRBD2. The CDR3 is 15 residues long. V shed 2 bases, J shed 7 bases, and the junction held 5 bases outside the gene matches. Germline CDR1 is MNHEY and CDR2 is SMNVEV (reference sequence).

The chain carries TRBV6-6 and TRBJ2-7; no reliable D call. Per the germline V gene, CDR1 is MNHNY and CDR2 is SVGAGI (reference sequence). The CDR3 spans 14 residues. V was shortened by 2 bases and J by 3 bases, with 11 bases between the two germline ends. In DNA form, the CDR3 reads TGTGCCAGCAGTTACCTACTCCACGGCTACGAGCAGTACTTC. Translated: CASSYLLHGYEQYF.

V is TRBV19 and J is TRBJ2-2, with unresolved D. Per the germline V gene, CDR1 is LNHDA and CDR2 is SQIVND (reference sequence). CDR3 length: 14 amino acids. The V end was cut by 3 bases, the J end by 4 bases, with 9 bases between. CDR3 coding DNA: TGTGCCAGTAGTATGTGGCTGGTCACCGGGGAGCTGTTTTTT. The encoded protein is CASSMWLVTGELFF.

The chain couples TRBV9 to TRBJ1-1; a weak D match, TRBD1 (5 bases). In germline, CDR1 is SGDLS, CDR2 YYNGEE. The CDR3 loop spans 15 amino acids. V lost 2 bases and J 0 bases, leaving 11 bases between the germline ends. CDR3 sequence: CASSVGPRVNTEAFF. The CDR3 region has the DNA TGTGCCAGCAGCGTGGGCCCCAGGGTGAACACTGAAGCTTTCTTT. Using reference TRBV9 and TRBJ1-1 for the parts outside the CDR3, the full variable domain is DSGVTQTPKHLITATGQRVTLRCSPRSGDLSVYWYQQSLDQGLQFLIQYYNGEERAKGNILERFSAQQFPDLHSELNLSSLELGDSALYFCASSVGPRVNTEAFFGQGTRLTVV.

V usage is TRBV9 and J usage is TRBJ1-1; D ambiguous. The V gene lost 0 bases and the J gene lost 0 bases, with 6 bases spanning the gap. Germline CDR1 is SGDLS and CDR2 is YYNGEE. This CDR3 is 14 amino acids long. CDR3 in DNA: TGTGCCAGCAGCGTAGGTCCGGTGAACACTGAAGCTTTCTTT. Amino acid sequence: CASSVGPVNTEAFF.

The genes are TRBV29-1 and TRBJ2-7, with D tentatively TRBD1 (6 bases). Germline CDR1 reads SQVTM; CDR2 reads ANQGSEA. V shed 7 bases and J shed 0 bases, with 13 bases lying between them. This CDR3 is built from 13 residues. For the CDR3, the DNA is TGCAGCGGAAGACAGGCTAGCTCCTACGAGCAGTACTTC. It codes for CSGRQASSYEQYF.

This clone has more than one count but fewer than ten. This rearrangement joins TRBV28 to TRBJ2-2; tentatively, D is TRBD2 (5 bases). Germline CDR1 reads MDHEN; CDR2 reads SYDVKM. The CDR3 runs to 15 residues. V lost 7 bases to trimming and J lost 1 base, with 13 bases between them. The CDR3 bases are TGTGCCAGCATTCCCGGAGGAGGGAACACCGGGGAGCTGTTTTTT. Translated: CASIPGGGNTGELFF.

The chain couples TRBV7-9 to TRBJ2-2; TRBD1 matches 11 bases. The CDR3 loop spans 16 amino acids. The V gene end was trimmed by 5 bases and the J gene end by 0 bases; junction bases not matched to a gene: 2. CDR1 is SEHNR and CDR2 is FQNEAQ in the germline V gene (reference sequence). The CDR3 coding sequence is TGTGCCAGCAGCCCGGGACAGGGGGCGAACACCGGGGAGCTGTTTTTT. It translates to CASSPGQGANTGELFF.

The V call is TRBV28, the J call TRBJ2-7; possibly TRBD2 for D (6 bases). V shed 4 bases and J shed 4 bases, with 14 bases lying between them. Germline V gene sequence: CDR1 MDHEN, CDR2 SYDVKM. This CDR3 comprises 14 residues. The DNA of the CDR3 is TGTGCCAGCAGTTCAGGTGGAGGGGTTTACGAGCAGTACTTC. Protein sequence: CASSSGGGVYEQYF.

CDR3 nucleotide sequence: TGTGCCAGCAGCCCGGGAGCGTACGAGCAGTACTTC. Residues: CASSPGAYEQYF. The chain carries TRBV5-6 and TRBJ2-5, with D maybe TRBD2 (6 bases). The DNA end favors TRBJ2-7, so the J call may be wrong. The length of the CDR3 is 12 residues. Germline V gene lookup returns CDR1 SGHDT and CDR2 YYEEEE.

The chain combines TRBV5-1 with TRBJ2-1; 8 bases line up with TRBD2. The length of the CDR3 is 15 residues. CDR1 is SGHRS, CDR2 YFSETQ, per germline. Trimming took 1 base from V and 4 from J; bases not matched to a gene: 4. This CDR3 reads CASSLLLADYNEQFF. CDR3 bases: TGCGCCAGCAGCTTGCTACTAGCGGATTACAATGAGCAGTTCTTC.

This chain connects TRBV5-1 to TRBJ1-2, with D unclear. The V and J ends lost 0 bases and 5 bases respectively, with 8 bases between them. CDR3 length: 13 residues. Germline-derived CDR1 and CDR2 are SGHRS and YFSETQ. Here the CDR3 reads CASSLAGEYGYTF. The CDR3 nucleotides are TGCGCCAGCAGCTTGGCCGGGGAATATGGCTACACCTTC.

This clone was recorded once. The CDR3 DNA reads TGTGCCAGCAGTTCCACGCAGGGCTCCTACGAGCAGTACTTC. It codes for CASSSTQGSYEQYF. The chain is built from TRBV28 and TRBJ2-7, with TRBD1 as a possible D gene (5 bases). Germline V CDR1 and CDR2: MDHEN, SYDVKM. This CDR3 has 14 amino acids. V lost 4 bases and J lost 0, with 10 bases in between.

The V and J genes are TRBV9 and TRBJ2-1; 8 nucleotides line up with TRBD2. CDR1 is SGDLS and CDR2 is YYNGEE in the germline V gene. V was pared by 0 bases and J by 10 bases, with 15 bases of the junction left unmatched. This CDR3 contains 17 residues. DNA of the CDR3: TGTGCCAGCAGCGTAGGACTCGGGACTAGGAAGCTAAGCGAGCAGTTCTTC. Residues: CASSVGLGTRKLSEQFF.

This CDR3 reads CASSVAGTGYYEQYF. The CDR3 coding sequence is TGTGCCAGCAGCGTAGCCGGGACAGGTTACTACGAGCAGTACTTC. The chain carries TRBV5-8 and TRBJ2-7, with TRBD1 identical over 8 bases. V trimming: 4 bases; J trimming: 3 bases; junction bases outside the gene matches: 9. The CDR3 sequence is 15 residues long. Germline-derived CDR1 and CDR2 are SGHTS and YDEGEE.

This chain links TRBV5-4 with TRBJ1-4, with D possibly matching TRBD1 (6 bases). CDR1 SGHNT and CDR2 YYREEE come from the germline V gene (reference sequence). This CDR3 is 19 amino acids long. V shed 2 bases and J shed 5 bases, with 25 bases lying between them. This chain's CDR3 is CASSFGSVAQGGGNEKLFF. The CDR3 coding sequence is TGTGCCAGCAGCTTTGGGAGTGTGGCACAGGGCGGGGGCAATGAAAAACTGTTTTTT. Variable domain in full (rest from reference TRBV5-4 and TRBJ1-4): ETGVTQSPTHLIKTRGQQVTLRCSSQSGHNTVSWYQQALGQGPQFIFQYYREEENGRGNFPPRFSGLQFPNYSSELNVNALELDDSALYLCASSFGSVAQGGGNEKLFFGSGTQLSVL.

V usage is TRBV14 and J usage is TRBJ1-2; D unresolved. The CDR3 spans 17 residues. Trimming took off 0 bases at V and 4 bases at J, with 18 bases between the two ends. Germline CDR1 reads SGHDN; CDR2 reads FVKESK. The CDR3 DNA sequence: TGTGCCAGCAGCCAAGAAATAGGAGGGCCTACGCGCTATGGCTACACCTTC. Amino acids: CASSQEIGGPTRYGYTF.